This TCR beta chain was identified in a study of blood T cell repertoires in COVID-19. Study-wide context: Cohort 3 donors counted as recovered after two negative PCRs, clearance, or resolved symptoms. Nucleic acid was either cDNA or gDNA, and it came from T cells, B-cell-depleted T cells, or PBMCs.

Participants were aged about 18 to 100 years from around 25 US areas. Assay used: immunoSEQ multiplex PCR; TCRdb lists only in-frame clones, some missing. The sample lists some 180,000 clones; more than 85% were seen once. V was clipped by 1 base and J by 4 bases; unmatched bases: 5. Germline-derived CDR1 and CDR2 are SGHRS and YFSETQ. The CDR3 consists of 16 residues. This chain joins TRBV5-1 and TRBJ2-5; 12 positions agree with TRBD1. Material for sequencing was PBMCs or T cells enriched from blood (not recorded which). This clonotype originated in a woman aged 35 to 49 in a cohort exposed to, infected with or recovered from COVID-19 (not recorded which). DNA of the CDR3: TGCGCCAGCAGCTTGAGAGGGGACAGGGGGCCAGAGACCCAGTACTTC. Amino acid sequence: CASSLRGDRGPETQYF.